A single TCR beta chain is shown here with its context. This specimen comes from a study of blood T cell repertoires in COVID-19. Study-level information: Both acute and convalescent COVID-19 samples were obtained from the United States, Italy and Spain. The cDNA or gDNA used as material had been derived from T cells, B-cell-depleted T cells, or PBMCs.

Sequencing was performed with immunoSEQ multiplex PCR; in TCRdb, only in-frame clones are kept and a portion is missing. The sample contains tens of thousands of clones, roughly 90% of which appear only once. The V end lost 5 bases, the J end lost 4 bases, and 15 bases lay between the germline ends. The CDR3 has 16 residues. CDR1 is MDHEN, CDR2 SYDVKM, per germline. The chain is built from TRBV28 and TRBJ2-6; tentatively, D is TRBD1 (6 bases). The receptor was derived from a human donor in a cohort sampled during active COVID-19. The sample taken for sequencing was peripheral blood. The CDR3 DNA sequence: TGTGCCAGCAGTAGTAACAGGGAGTTAGGGGCCAACGTCCTGACTTTC. Its protein is CASSSNRELGANVLTF.